These T cell receptor beta chains were read from a single sample in a study of cytomegalovirus exposure and HLA in healthy donors. The data were produced by immunoSEQ multiplex PCR, yet TCRdb's version contains in-frame clones alone and is incomplete. There are about 130,000 clones in the sample; 70% to 85% occur only once, and more than 2.5% lies in the top ten. Source material: PBMCs. These receptors all stem from a woman aged 45-65 years in good health and CMV-seronegative. The CDR3 runs from the conserved cysteine through the conserved F or W. A D gene is named only where the DNA matches it firmly. Only some rows state a clone size, as once, few, many or a class for expanded clones.

J gene,clone size,D gene,V gene,CDR3 DNA,CDR3 protein
TRBJ1-5,-,-,TRBV6-1,TGTGCCAGCAGTGAGCGTCAGCCCCAGCATTTT,CASSERQPQHF
TRBJ1-2,-,TRBD1,TRBV10-3,TGTGCCATCAGCCCTACTGGGACAGGGTGGTGGGACTATGGCTACACCTTC,CAISPTGTGWWDYGYTF
TRBJ2-2,few,-,TRBV18,TGTGCCAGCTTAAAAGGGAGGACCGGGGAGCTGTTTTTT,CASLKGRTGELFF
TRBJ2-1,-,TRBD2,TRBV5-8,TGTGCCAGCAGTTACGACGGTGGAGCGGGAGTTCTGAATGAGCAGTTCTTC,CASSYDGGAGVLNEQFF
TRBJ1-2,-,-,TRBV27,TGTGCCAGCAGCACACAGGGCCCCTATGGCTACACCTTC,CASSTQGPYGYTF
TRBJ1-5,-,-,TRBV4-3,TGCGCCAGCAGCCTCCAGGGTAAAGATCAGCCCCAGCATTTT,CASSLQGKDQPQHF
TRBJ2-1,-,TRBD2,TRBV10-3,TGCGCCATCAAAGGCGGACTAGCCAAGTACAATGAGCAGTTCTTC,CAIKGGLAKYNEQFF
TRBJ2-2,-,TRBD1,TRBV5-4,TGTGCCAGCACCTTTGGGACAGGGGGCGGGGAGCTGTTTTTT,CASTFGTGGGELFF
TRBJ2-5,-,-,TRBV5-8,TGTGCCAGCAACACCCAGGACTATCAAGAGACCCAGTACTTC,CASNTQDYQETQYF
TRBJ2-3,-,TRBD2,TRBV4-1,TGCGCCAGCAGCCAAGTCCATGGCGGGAGCCTTAGCACAGATACGCAGTATTTT,CASSQVHGGSLSTDTQYF
TRBJ2-5,few,TRBD2,TRBV4-1,TGCGCCAGCAGCCAAGGGACTAGCGGGACTTATGGGACCCAGTACTTC,CASSQGTSGTYGTQYF
TRBJ2-1,-,-,TRBV6-5,TGTGCCAGCAGTGCGTCTGGGCGGGCGCACAATGAGCAGTTCTTC,CASSASGRAHNEQFF
TRBJ2-7,few,TRBD2,TRBV28,TGTGCCAGCAGTCTACGACGTGCTAGCGGGAGGGCCGAGCAGTACTTC,CASSLRRASGRAEQYF
TRBJ2-2,once,TRBD2,TRBV28,TGTGCCAGCAGTTCCACTTCTAGCGGGAGTCGGACCGGGGAGCTGTTTTTT,CASSSTSSGSRTGELFF
TRBJ2-7,-,TRBD2,TRBV5-6,TGTGCCAGCAGCTTGGGGGGACTAGCGGGCTTATCCTACGAGCAGTACTTC,CASSLGGLAGLSYEQYF